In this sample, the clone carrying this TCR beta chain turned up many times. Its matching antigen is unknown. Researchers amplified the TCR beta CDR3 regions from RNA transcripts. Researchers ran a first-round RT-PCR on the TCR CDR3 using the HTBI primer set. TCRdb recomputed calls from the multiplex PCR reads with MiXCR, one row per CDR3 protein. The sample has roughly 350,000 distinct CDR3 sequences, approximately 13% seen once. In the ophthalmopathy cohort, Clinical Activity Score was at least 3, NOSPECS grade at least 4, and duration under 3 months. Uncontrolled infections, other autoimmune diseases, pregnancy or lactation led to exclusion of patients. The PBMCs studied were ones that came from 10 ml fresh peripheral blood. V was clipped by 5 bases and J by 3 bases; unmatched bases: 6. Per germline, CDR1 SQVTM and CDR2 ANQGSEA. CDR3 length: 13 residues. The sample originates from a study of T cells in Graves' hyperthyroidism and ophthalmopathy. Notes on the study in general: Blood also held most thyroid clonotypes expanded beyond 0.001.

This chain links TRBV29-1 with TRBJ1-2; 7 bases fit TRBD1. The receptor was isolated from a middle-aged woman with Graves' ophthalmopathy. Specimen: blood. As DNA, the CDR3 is TGCAGCGTTTTTTTTGGGACAGACTATGGCTACACCTTC. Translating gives CSVFFGTDYGYTF.